The present T cell receptor (beta chain) was sequenced within a study of blood T cell repertoires in COVID-19. Study details: Both acute and convalescent COVID-19 samples were obtained from the United States, Italy and Spain. T cells, B-cell-depleted T cells, or PBMCs supplied cDNA or gDNA.

The sample holds a few counts of this clone. In the original processing: Reference gene primer amplification gave nucleated cell count estimates. The repertoire was sequenced with immunoSEQ multiplex PCR; TCRdb's copy has only in-frame clones and lacks some. D and trimming were read from the DNA, whereas the V and J calls and clone size are those reported in that table. The data hold 74,000 or so clones, with approximately 92% observed a single time. The sequenced sample was peripheral blood. The TCR was taken from a man aged 45 to 65 with acute or convalescent COVID-19.

The DNA of the CDR3 is TGTGCCAGCACCGAGGGGGCAACTAATGAAAAACTGTTTTTT. Its translation is CASTEGATNEKLFF. This chain links TRBV28 with TRBJ1-4; maybe TRBD1 (6 bases). The CDR3 spans 14 residues. CDR1 is MDHEN and CDR2 is SYDVKM in the germline V gene. The ends were cut back, 7 bases at V and 0 bases at J, with 9 bases in the middle.